This TCR beta chain stems from a study of identical twins (dated by TCRdb to about 2016). A note on the overall study: The study deep-sequenced TCR alpha and beta repertoires from monozygotic twins, unrelated adults of various ages and cord blood to test whether fetal clonotypes persist. To rule out contamination, the twin experiments were replicated at different times with different library preparation protocols.

All donors were healthy Caucasians. Three pairs of female monozygotic twins, all aged 18 to 29 years, made up the twin cohort. RNA for TCR libraries was isolated from peripheral blood mononuclear cells. What the authors observed across the whole study: Compared with coincidental sharing between unrelated individuals, out-of-frame TCR alpha sequences shared between twins showed an excess of sequences with low generation probability. Invariant T cells such as MAIT and iNKT could partly confound zero-insertion analyses, though diverse VJ usage argued against this for most clonotypes. Recombination models systematically underestimated out-of-frame TCR alpha sharing in monozygotic twins but agreed with sharing between unrelated individuals. Abundant cord blood beta clonotypes carried fewer insertions; young adult naive repertoires showed a weaker similar trend, while memory repertoires showed none. A weaker excess of twin sharing was found in beta out-of-frame sequences because the signal-to-noise ratio was lowered by fewer shared sequences. Because the same donors could not be followed over many years, the conclusions depended on cross-sectional statistical analysis.

The cysteine opens and the phenylalanine closes a CDR3 of 15 amino acids. Only CDR3 DNA remains: 45 bases, in frame from the first base. Trimming accounts for 4 bases at V and 4 bases at J, while the number of junction bases matched to no gene is 7. The germline V gene provides CDR1 MNHNS and CDR2 SASEGT. Receptors were amplified or captured by 5' RACE. This sample was sequenced with an Illumina HiSeq 2000. A universal primer binding site was introduced by template switching, and a unique molecular identifier was present in the final cDNA, enabling accurate counting of TCR cDNA molecules. Specific primers in the conserved constant-segment region were used to synthesize first-strand cDNA for the TCR alpha and beta chains. Each cDNA library was double barcoded, with a SMART-Mk sample barcode plus Illumina barcodes, to control for contamination. TruSeq adapter sequences and Illumina sample barcodes were added in two successive PCR steps. TCR alpha and beta cDNA libraries were sequenced on the Illumina HiSeq platform with custom primers. Processing in the source paper ran as follows. MiGEC was used to process raw reads and extract unique molecular identifiers, and MiXCR was used to find CDR3 positions. Recombination models were inferred per individual with the repgenHMM and IGoR tools using an EM algorithm. The tcR package in R was used for shared clonotype analysis, with sharing normalized by the product of cloneset sizes. To study raw recombination free of thymic and clonal selection effects, out-of-frame nonproductive sequences were analyzed. Using fastp at Q25 and MiXCR, TCRdb reprocessed the public reads and kept productive beta chains. When rows share a CDR3 protein, they turn into one entry using the most common DNA and genes. TCRdb's processing, not the study's, gives the V and J calls here. For this sample the table gives under 900,000 distinct CDR3 sequences, of which 9% to 15% were detected only once. Around 1.5% of the sample lies in the top ten.

In its sample, this clonotype was seen a few times. Its specific antigen is unknown. No clone much larger than this one lies a single base away; base qualities are absent. The same data also contributed to another study, on yellow fever vaccine responses in identical twins. The second study also describes: The T cell response to vaccination in identical twins was reported by the authors to appear partly convergent and partly personalized. The study precisely tracked vaccine-responding T cell clones in identical twins.

The sample was PBMCs. The sequence is built from TRBV6-1 and TRBJ2-5; 9 central nucleotides agree with TRBD1. The TCR was taken from a woman under 30 in good health. CDR3 loop: CASSVRDRARETQYF. Read as DNA, the sequence is TGTGCCAGCAGTGTCCGGGACAGGGCACGAGAGACCCAGTACTTC.